These 28 T cell receptor beta chains share one sample of origin, sequenced in a study of control samples from healthy donors and cancer patients. Clones were read by immunoSEQ multiplex PCR, and TCRdb kept only the in-frame ones, dropping some. The sample yields under 80,000 clones, about 80% seen once. Sequencing input: blood. All receptors come from a man aged 45 to 65 in good health.

This chain connects TRBV18 to TRBJ1-1, with D unresolved. Germline CDR1 is KGHSH and CDR2 is LQKENI. The germline V and J ends were trimmed by 4 bases and 2 bases, with 17 bases remaining between them. The CDR3 runs to 16 residues. Here the CDR3 DNA reads TGTGCCAGCTCACTTCTGGCTAGGCAGGCTAACACTGAAGCTTTCTTT. Protein sequence: CASSLLARQANTEAFF. The variable domain in full, with the rest retrieved from reference TRBV18 and TRBJ1-1, is NAGVMQNPRHLVRRRGQEARLRCSPMKGHSHVYWYRQLPEEGLKFMVYLQKENIIDESGMPKERFSAEFPKEGPSILRIQQVVRGDSAAYFCASSLLARQANTEAFFGQGTRLTVV.

This chain uses TRBV27 with TRBJ2-7, with a possible D match to TRBD2 (6 bases). V was trimmed by 7 bases and J by 5 bases, leaving 15 bases between them. Germline V gene sequence: CDR1 MNHEY, CDR2 SMNVEV (reference sequence). CDR3 length: 13 residues. The chain's CDR3 is CASITLGGHEQYF. CDR3 DNA: TGTGCCAGCATCACCCTCGGGGGTCACGAGCAGTACTTC.

The chain recombines TRBV2 with TRBJ2-6, with D uncertain. V lost 6 bases and J lost 2, with 11 bases in between. Germline V gene lookup returns CDR1 SNHLY and CDR2 FYNNEI. The CDR3 spans 15 residues. This CDR3 is CASRSLVAGANVLTF. The DNA for the CDR3 is TGTGCCAGCAGGTCCCTTGTGGCTGGGGCCAACGTCCTGACTTTC.

The rearrangement joins TRBV30 to TRBJ2-7; 8 nucleotides match TRBD2. The CDR3 has 15 amino acids. V was pared by 4 bases and J by 1 base, with 9 bases of the junction left unmatched. Germline assignment: CDR1 GTSNPN and CDR2 SVGIG (reference sequence). CDR3 in DNA: TGTGCCTGGACCGGTGGGGCTAGCGGGTCCTACGAGCAGTACTTC. Protein: CAWTGGASGSYEQYF.

A few counts support this clone. The rearrangement links TRBV12-3 or TRBV12-4 to TRBJ2-7; no firm D call. The CDR3 sequence is 11 residues long. Trimming removed 5 bases at V and 6 bases at J, with 8 bases between. The CDR3 bases are TGTGCCAGCAGTACCCTAGTCGAGCAGTACTTC. It yields the protein CASSTLVEQYF.

The chain employs TRBV9 and TRBJ2-2; TRBD2 matches at 9 bases. The CDR3 is 14 residues long. Germline CDR1 and CDR2: SGDLS and YYNGEE. With V trimmed by 2 bases and J by 6 bases, 2 bases remained unmatched. This CDR3 reads CASSVGLAPGELFF. The CDR3 DNA follows: TGTGCCAGCAGCGTGGGACTAGCCCCCGGGGAGCTGTTTTTT.

V and J are TRBV28 and TRBJ2-5, with 7 bases identical to TRBD1. Germline loops: CDR1 MDHEN, CDR2 SYDVKM. Losses at the gene ends were 4 bases for V and 2 bases for J; bases not matched to a gene: 1. The CDR3 loop spans 13 amino acids. The CDR3 protein is CASSSGQQETQYF. In DNA form, the CDR3 reads TGTGCCAGCAGTTCGGGACAGCAAGAGACCCAGTACTTC.

This chain uses TRBV19 with TRBJ2-5; TRBD2 aligns across 7 bases. CDR1 and CDR2 (germline): LNHDA, SQIVND (reference sequence). The CDR3 length is 13 residues. Trimming took 8 bases from V and 3 from J; bases not matched to a gene: 6. The CDR3 DNA reads TGTGCCAGTGGACCAGGGAGGGAAGAGACCCAGTACTTC. Its translation: CASGPGREETQYF.

The genes are TRBV7-3 and TRBJ2-7; D unresolved. V shed 3 bases and J shed 4 bases, with 19 bases lying between them. The CDR3 runs 16 residues. Per germline, CDR1 SGHTA and CDR2 FQGTGA. CDR3 sequence reads: CASSLEPRPSLYEQYF. The CDR3 DNA reads TGTGCCAGCAGCTTGGAACCGAGACCCTCACTTTACGAGCAGTACTTC.

The V gene is TRBV7-8, the J gene TRBJ1-2; TRBD1 aligns across 7 bases. Germline V gives CDR1 SGHVS, CDR2 FQNEAQ. The CDR3 spans 14 residues. Trimming removed 5 bases from V and 7 bases from J; junction bases left unmatched: 10. The CDR3 loop is CASSLVVSGGGYTF. The CDR3 region has the DNA TGTGCCAGCAGCCTCGTGGTGTCAGGGGGTGGCTACACCTTC. The full variable domain, rest sourced from reference TRBV7-8 and TRBJ1-2, is GAGVSQSPRYKVAKRGQDVALRCDPISGHVSLFWYQQALGQGPEFLTYFQNEAQLDKSGLPSDRFFAERPEGSVSTLKIQRTQQEDSAVYLCASSLVVSGGGYTFGSGTRLTVV.

V gene TRBV6-5 combines with J gene TRBJ1-1, with no clear D. The CDR3 is 14 residues long. V was shortened by 5 bases and J by 2 bases, with 12 bases between the two germline ends. The germline V gene encodes CDR1 MNHEY and CDR2 SVGAGI. The DNA for the CDR3 is TGTGCCAGCAGTCCCTCCCGTGTAAACACTGAAGCTTTCTTT. Its translation: CASSPSRVNTEAFF.

The rearrangement links TRBV4-3 to TRBJ2-2; no definite D call. Trimming stripped 2 bases from V and 4 bases from J, with 2 bases between. The CDR3 length is 12 residues. Germline V gene sequence: CDR1 LGHNA, CDR2 YSLEER. CDR3 nucleotide sequence: TGCGCCAGCAGCCAATCCACCGGGGAGCTGTTTTTT. Translated, it gives CASSQSTGELFF.

The chain couples TRBV7-9 to TRBJ1-1, with TRBD1 identical over 8 bases. Trimming took 5 bases from V and 0 from J; bases not matched to a gene: 8. This CDR3 comprises 16 residues. CDR1 and CDR2 (germline): SEHNR, FQNEAQ (reference sequence). CDR3 in amino acids: CASSPSGTGVNTEAFF. CDR3 DNA: TGTGCCAGCAGCCCCTCCGGGACAGGCGTGAACACTGAAGCTTTCTTT.

The chain has TRBV12-3 or TRBV12-4 and TRBJ2-7; D is undetermined. V was trimmed by 3 bases and J by 7 bases, leaving 10 bases between them. The CDR3 is made up of 12 amino acids. CDR3 nucleotide sequence: TGTGCCAGCAGTTTGGGCCTCTGGGAGCAGTACTTC. Translating it yields CASSLGLWEQYF.

This chain connects TRBV7-2 to TRBJ2-3, with TRBD1 matching 7 bases. The germline gives CDR1 SGHTA, CDR2 FQGNSA. The ends lost 5 bases at V and 6 bases at J; junction bases unmatched: 5. The CDR3 has 13 residues. The CDR3 DNA follows: TGTGCCAGCAGCCAGGGGGAAACGGATACGCAGTATTTT. Its translation: CASSQGETDTQYF.

This clone turned up a few times. This chain uses TRBV7-3 with TRBJ2-5; 7 bases are a match to TRBD1. V was clipped by 5 bases and J by 2 bases; unmatched bases: 8. The CDR3 extends over 15 amino acids. Per germline, CDR1 SGHTA and CDR2 FQGTGA. The CDR3 region has the DNA TGTGCCAGCAGCGCAATACCGACAGGGCAAGAGACCCAGTACTTC. As protein: CASSAIPTGQETQYF.

V is TRBV6-6 and J is TRBJ2-7; maybe TRBD2 (7 bases). CDR3 length equals 14 residues. CDR1 and CDR2 from the germline V gene are MNHNY and SVGAGI (reference sequence). V was cut by 10 bases and J by 7 bases, with 23 bases left in between. CDR3 DNA: TGTGCCACCAAGCCTAGCGGTGACAGGCAAGAGCAGTACTTC. Amino acids: CATKPSGDRQEQYF.

The rearrangement links TRBV28 to TRBJ1-5; 11 bases are a match to TRBD1. Germline assignment: CDR1 MDHEN and CDR2 SYDVKM. The CDR3 is made up of 14 amino acids. After removal of 6 bases from V and 6 bases from J, the junction contained 4 bases not matched to a gene. For the CDR3, the DNA is TGTGCCAGCAGCGGACAGGGGGCGGGTCAGCCCCAGCATTTT. It specifies CASSGQGAGQPQHF. The complete variable domain, with remaining parts taken from reference TRBV28 and TRBJ1-5, reads DVKVTQSSRYLVKRTGEKVFLECVQDMDHENMFWYRQDPGLGLRLIYFSYDVKMKEKGDIPEGYSVSREKKERFSLILESASTNQTSMYLCASSGQGAGQPQHFGDGTRLSIL.

Here the CDR3 reads CASSSPMSVSPGNTIYF. The CDR3 DNA is TGTGCCAGCAGTTCCCCGATGAGCGTCTCGCCTGGAAACACCATATATTTT. This rearrangement joins TRBV7-6 to TRBJ1-3; D gene unclear. The ends were cut back, 6 bases at V and 2 bases at J, with 20 bases in the middle. The CDR3 covers 17 residues. CDR1 and CDR2 (germline): SGHVS, FNYEAQ.

The chain uses TRBV2 and TRBJ1-1; TRBD1 might be the D (5 bases). The CDR3 is made up of 13 amino acids. With 8 bases removed from V and 5 bases from J, the gap between germline ends came to 15 bases. Germline V gives CDR1 SNHLY, CDR2 FYNNEI. This chain's CDR3 is CASVGGWGTEAFF. In DNA form, the CDR3 reads TGTGCCAGCGTAGGTGGGTGGGGGACTGAAGCTTTCTTT.

The chain employs TRBV7-3 and TRBJ2-1; TRBD2 matches at 11 bases. The CDR3 contains 14 residues. The germline CDR1 and CDR2 sequences are SGHTA and FQGTGA. V shed 7 bases, J shed 5 bases, and the junction held 4 bases outside the gene matches. The CDR3 loop is CASKATSGDNEQFF. The CDR3 bases are TGTGCCAGCAAAGCGACTAGCGGGGACAATGAGCAGTTCTTC.

The rearrangement links TRBV29-1 to TRBJ2-7; no clear D gene. The CDR3 runs to 12 residues. V was trimmed by 4 bases and J by 6 bases, leaving 13 bases between them. Germline-derived CDR1 and CDR2 are SQVTM and ANQGSEA. CDR3 DNA sequence: TGCAGCGTTGGTTTGGGTAAGATCGAGCAGTACTTC. It yields the protein CSVGLGKIEQYF.

Only one count was recorded for this clone. V gene TRBV20-1 combines with J gene TRBJ2-2; 11 nucleotides agree with TRBD1. Germline-derived CDR1 and CDR2 are DFQATT and SNEGSKA (reference sequence). V was pared by 3 bases and J by 4 bases, with 4 bases of the junction left unmatched. The CDR3 sequence is 15 residues long. CDR3 sequence: CSASRTGGFTGELFF. The CDR3 DNA reads TGCAGTGCTAGTAGGACAGGGGGCTTCACCGGGGAGCTGTTTTTT.

The J gene is TRBJ1-1, the V gene TRBV6-5, with 7 bases identical to TRBD1. In germline, CDR1 is MNHEY, CDR2 SVGAGI. V lost 7 bases, J lost 5 bases, and 7 bases stayed unmatched. The CDR3 has 13 residues. This CDR3 is CASKRGLGTEAFF. In DNA, the CDR3 is TGTGCCAGCAAGAGGGGGCTGGGGACTGAAGCTTTCTTT.

The CDR3: CASRSGPKKLFF. The CDR3 DNA is TGTGCCAGCAGGTCGGGACCAAAAAAACTGTTTTTT. The J gene is TRBJ1-4, the V gene TRBV2, with a possible D match to TRBD1 (5 bases). The CDR3 contains 12 residues. V gave up 6 bases and J gave up 9 bases, with 11 bases separating them. CDR1 is SNHLY, CDR2 FYNNEI, per germline.

The J gene is TRBJ1-6, the V gene TRBV12-5; a weak D match, TRBD1 (5 bases). Trimming pared 0 bases from V and 10 bases from J, leaving 13 bases between. The V gene's germline CDR1 is LGHNT and CDR2 FRNRAP. The CDR3 length is 15 residues. The CDR3 DNA reads as TGTGCTAGTGGTTTGGTACTCGGGGCAAACTCACCCCTCCACTTT. This codes for CASGLVLGANSPLHF.

The chain carries TRBV6-5 and TRBJ2-6; the D is unclear. Trimming shortened V by 9 bases and J by 4 bases, and 7 bases separated the two germline ends. The CDR3 extends over 12 amino acids. Germline CDR1 is MNHEY and CDR2 is SVGAGI. This chain's CDR3 is CASTSGANVLTF. CDR3 bases: TGTGCCAGTACATCCGGGGCCAACGTCCTGACTTTC.

The CDR3 coding sequence is TGTGCCAGTATAGGGACCGACCCGGGCTACACCTTC. Protein: CASIGTDPGYTF. The chain links TRBV19 to TRBJ1-2, with D maybe TRBD1 (5 bases). This CDR3 spans 12 amino acids. Trimming left V 7 bases short and J 8 bases short, with 14 bases between. The germline gives CDR1 LNHDA, CDR2 SQIVND (reference sequence).